A selection of T cell receptor beta chains follows, all from one sample in a study of T cell responses to AZD1222 COVID-19 vaccine. Method: immunoSEQ multiplex PCR; TCRdb's copy keeps in-frame clones and lacks some. This table holds 100,000 to 150,000 clones, around 88% found once. Sequencing used peripheral blood, obtained on day 0 of MenACWY control vaccination. These receptor sequences come from an adult in good health. The CDR3 runs from the conserved cysteine through the conserved F or W. Each record gives: J gene, D gene, V gene, clone size, CDR3 protein, CDR3 DNA. D genes are given only for firm matches. Clone size appears in some rows only: once, few, many, or a class for an expanded clone.

TRBJ2-7,-,TRBV19,-,CASSPGVQATGEQYF,TGTGCCAGTAGCCCGGGGGTGCAGGCCACTGGAGAGCAGTACTTC
TRBJ2-3,-,TRBV27,-,CASSPSGHRTDTQYF,TGTGCCAGCAGTCCCTCGGGACACCGCACAGATACGCAGTATTTT
TRBJ2-5,TRBD2,TRBV6-5,-,CASRGSLAGVGTQYF,TGTGCCTCCAGGGGGTCACTAGCGGGAGTAGGGACCCAGTACTTC
TRBJ2-7,-,TRBV10-2,-,CASSASGVEQYF,TGCGCCAGCAGCGCCTCAGGGGTCGAGCAGTACTTC
TRBJ2-3,TRBD1,TRBV5-1,-,CASSANRQGGSTDTQYF,TGCGCCAGCAGCGCAAACAGACAGGGGGGGAGCACAGATACGCAGTATTTT
TRBJ2-3,TRBD2,TRBV7-2,-,CASSLGLAGGQDTQYF,TGTGCCAGCAGCTTAGGGCTAGCGGGAGGCCAAGATACGCAGTATTTT
TRBJ1-3,TRBD1,TRBV15,-,CATSTAWMGTGPGNTIYF,TGTGCCACCAGCACAGCGTGGATGGGGACAGGTCCTGGAAACACCATATATTTT
TRBJ2-5,-,TRBV2,-,CASIYYQETQYF,TGTGCCAGCATCTATTACCAAGAGACCCAGTACTTC
TRBJ2-5,-,TRBV28,-,CASSSQETQYF,TGTGCCAGCAGTTCTCAAGAGACCCAGTACTTC
TRBJ2-2,TRBD1,TRBV24-1,-,CATSADTGGKPNTGELFF,TGTGCCACCAGTGCCGATACAGGGGGTAAACCGAACACCGGGGAGCTGTTTTTT
TRBJ1-5,TRBD1,TRBV6-5,-,CASSSQGKAQQPQHF,TGTGCCAGCAGTTCACAGGGGAAGGCCCAACAGCCCCAGCATTTT
TRBJ1-6,TRBD1,TRBV18,few,CASTGTADSPLHF,TGTGCCAGCACAGGGACAGCCGATTCACCCCTCCACTTT
TRBJ1-2,-,TRBV2,-,CASSVLAGGFNYGYTF,TGTGCCAGCAGTGTCCTGGCGGGCGGGTTTAACTATGGCTACACCTTC
TRBJ2-1,-,TRBV27,-,CASSSRRGYNEQFF,TGTGCCAGCAGTTCCCGACGGGGATACAATGAGCAGTTCTTC
TRBJ2-2,-,TRBV9,-,CASSGEGEFTGELFF,TGTGCCAGCAGCGGAGAAGGGGAGTTCACCGGGGAGCTGTTTTTT
TRBJ2-7,-,TRBV9,-,CASSPVGLTYEQYF,TGTGCCAGCAGCCCCGTGGGACTCACCTACGAGCAGTACTTC
TRBJ2-7,-,TRBV3-1/TRBV3-2,-,CASSQGFEVGEQYF,TGTGCCAGCAGCCAAGGATTCGAGGTCGGGGAGCAGTACTTC
TRBJ1-1,-,TRBV10-3,once,CAISDNGITEAFF,TGTGCCATCAGTGATAACGGGATCACTGAAGCTTTCTTT
TRBJ1-1,-,TRBV6-6,once,CASSDGGGYGEAFF,TGTGCCAGCAGTGACGGGGGGGGTTACGGTGAAGCTTTCTTT
TRBJ1-3,-,TRBV9,-,CASSVTGTTIGNTIYF,TGTGCCAGCAGCGTAACCGGGACCACAATAGGAAACACCATATATTTT
TRBJ1-2,-,TRBV7-2,-,CASSLAGRLYGYTF,TGTGCCAGCAGCTTAGCCGGTCGCCTCTATGGCTACACCTTC
TRBJ2-7,-,TRBV25-1,-,CASSDLIGYEQYF,TGTGCCAGCAGTGATTTAATTGGGTACGAGCAGTACTTC
TRBJ1-2,-,TRBV21-1,-,CASSNGEGNSYGYTF,TGTGCCAGCAGCAATGGGGAGGGAAACTCCTATGGCTACACCTTC
TRBJ2-1,TRBD2,TRBV28,few,CASRQLAGGNEQFF,TGTGCCAGCAGGCAACTAGCGGGAGGGAATGAGCAGTTCTTC
TRBJ2-1,-,TRBV20-1,-,CSARDRGEQFF,TGCAGTGCTAGAGATAGGGGTGAGCAGTTCTTC
TRBJ2-4,-,TRBV4-1,-,CASSQNDRLAKNIQYF,TGCGCCAGCAGCCAAAATGACAGGCTAGCCAAAAACATTCAGTACTTC
TRBJ1-5,-,TRBV6-5,-,CASQTGNQPQHF,TGTGCCAGCCAGACGGGAAATCAGCCCCAGCATTTT
TRBJ2-3,-,TRBV6-5,-,CASSPPGADTQYF,TGTGCCAGCAGTCCACCCGGGGCAGATACGCAGTATTTT
TRBJ2-2,-,TRBV5-1,-,CASSGTSNTGELFF,TGCGCCAGCAGCGGGACGTCGAACACCGGGGAGCTGTTTTTT
TRBJ1-5,-,TRBV6-1,-,CASSEPGGGNQPQHF,TGTGCCAGCAGTGAACCGGGGGGCGGCAATCAGCCCCAGCATTTT
TRBJ2-1,-,TRBV1,once,CTSSQDLGMEQRNNPEYNEQFF,TGCACCAGCAGCCAAGATTTAGGGATGGAGCAGCGGAACAACCCCGAATACAATGAGCAGTTCTTC
TRBJ1-1,-,TRBV9,-,CASGSRGSGAFF,TGTGCCAGCGGGTCCAGGGGCAGCGGAGCTTTCTTT
TRBJ1-2,TRBD1,TRBV4-1,-,CASSQEPGQVPYGYTF,TGCGCCAGCAGCCAAGAACCGGGACAGGTTCCCTATGGCTACACCTTC
TRBJ2-5,TRBD2,TRBV7-2,-,CASRVGLVGLETQYF,TGTGCCAGCAGGGTGGGACTAGTCGGGTTAGAGACCCAGTACTTC
TRBJ2-1,TRBD2,TRBV9,-,CASSASGRADEQFF,TGTGCCAGCAGCGCTAGCGGGAGGGCCGATGAGCAGTTCTTC
TRBJ2-7,-,TRBV9,-,CASSLDGRPYEQYF,TGTGCCAGCAGCTTGGACGGACGCCCCTACGAGCAGTACTTC
TRBJ1-1,-,TRBV7-9,-,CASSLQGSTEAFF,TGTGCCAGCAGCCTACAGGGCTCCACTGAAGCTTTCTTT
TRBJ1-1,-,TRBV10-3,-,CAISVGGNTEAFF,TGTGCCATCAGTGTCGGGGGGAACACTGAAGCTTTCTTT
TRBJ2-1,-,TRBV27,-,CASSLGGSYNEQFF,TGTGCCAGCAGTTTAGGGGGCTCCTACAATGAGCAGTTCTTC
TRBJ2-1,TRBD2,TRBV6-5,few,CASSYSRLAGGNEQFF,TGTGCCAGCAGTTACTCTAGACTAGCGGGAGGGAATGAGCAGTTCTTC
TRBJ2-3,-,TRBV3-1/TRBV3-2,-,CASSQEWREQYF,TGTGCCAGCAGCCAAGAATGGCGGGAGCAGTATTTT
TRBJ2-2,-,TRBV24-1,-,CATSDLAGALPNTGELFF,TGTGCCACCAGTGATTTGGCAGGGGCGCTACCCAACACCGGGGAGCTGTTTTTT
TRBJ2-5,-,TRBV11-1,-,CASSEERETQYF,TGTGCCAGCAGCGAGGAAAGAGAGACCCAGTACTTC
TRBJ1-3,-,TRBV19,-,CASSMGPGTSGNTIYF,TGTGCCAGTAGTATGGGTCCCGGGACTTCTGGAAACACCATATATTTT
TRBJ2-1,-,TRBV3-1/TRBV3-2,-,CASSPPRAVEQFF,TGTGCCAGCAGCCCCCCGAGGGCGGTTGAGCAGTTCTTC
TRBJ2-7,-,TRBV5-1,-,CASSSDTTYEQYF,TGCGCCAGCAGCAGTGACACTACCTACGAGCAGTACTTC
TRBJ1-2,-,TRBV12-3/TRBV12-4,once,CASGVGSGGYTF,TGTGCCAGCGGGGTCGGTTCTGGTGGCTACACCTTC
TRBJ2-3,-,TRBV19,-,CASSSSSGPTDTQYF,TGTGCCAGTAGTTCCTCAAGCGGCCCCACAGATACGCAGTATTTT
TRBJ2-2,TRBD1,TRBV29-1,-,CSGRDRGNVGELFF,TGCAGCGGCCGGGACAGGGGGAACGTCGGGGAGCTGTTTTTT
TRBJ2-5,-,TRBV6-5,-,CASSSAGAGQETQYF,TGTGCCAGCAGTTCGGCGGGCGCCGGGCAAGAGACCCAGTACTTC
TRBJ1-5,TRBD1,TRBV27,few,CASSPNRDRGNQPQHF,TGTGCCAGCAGTCCTAATCGGGACAGAGGGAATCAGCCCCAGCATTTT
TRBJ1-2,TRBD1,TRBV5-1,-,CASGQGNYGYTF,TGCGCCAGCGGACAGGGGAACTATGGCTACACCTTC
TRBJ2-5,-,TRBV12-3/TRBV12-4,-,CASRMGRVETQYF,TGTGCCAGCAGGATGGGCAGGGTTGAGACCCAGTACTTC